The rows below give T cell receptor beta chains drawn from one sample of a study of tumor-infiltrating lymphocytes in localized non-small cell lung cancer. Measured with immunoSEQ multiplex PCR; TCRdb has only the in-frame clones, and not every one. This sample has about 3,800 clones, with less than 75% found just once. Material for sequencing was uninvolved lung tissue not adjacent to the tumor. The receptors come from a human donor with non-small cell lung cancer. Each CDR3 is given with its conserved first and last residue. D genes are given only for firm matches. A row's size may be missing; if present it is once, few, many or a size class.

V	D	size	J	DNA	CDR3
TRBV13	.	.	TRBJ1-3	TGTGCCAGCAGCTTTCCCGCGATTGAAGTACCTGGAAACACCATATATTTT	CASSFPAIEVPGNTIYF
TRBV9	.	.	TRBJ1-3	TGTGCCAGCAGCGCAAATGAAAGGGGTTCCGCTGGAAACACCATATATTTT	CASSANERGSAGNTIYF
TRBV11-1	.	.	TRBJ2-7	TGTGCCAGCAGCTTTCGTCCGAGGAGCTCCTACGAGCAGTACTTC	CASSFRPRSSYEQYF
TRBV5-1	.	.	TRBJ2-7	TGCGCCAGCAGCTTGCAGGGGCCCCCCTCCTACGAGCAGTACTTC	CASSLQGPPSYEQYF
TRBV30	.	once	TRBJ2-1	TGTGCCTGGAGTGTACCGTATCTCGATGAGCAGTTCTTC	CAWSVPYLDEQFF
TRBV5-8	TRBD1	few	TRBJ2-7	TGTGCCAGCAACCGGGACAGGGGTCCTCGCGAGCAGTACTTC	CASNRDRGPREQYF
TRBV21-1	.	.	TRBJ2-7	TGTGCCAGCAGCAAAGAGGGCCGGGACAGGGCCCACGAGCAGTACTTC	CASSKEGRDRAHEQYF
TRBV6-1	.	.	TRBJ1-1	TGTGCCAGCAGTGAAATTGAATTTTCTGAAGCTTTCTTT	CASSEIEFSEAFF
TRBV27	.	.	TRBJ2-7	TGTGCCACCCGGGACACAACCTACGAGCAGTACTTC	CATRDTTYEQYF
TRBV19	TRBD2	once	TRBJ2-2	TGTGCCAGTAGTAAAACTAGCGGGGGATACACCGGGGAGCTGTTTTTT	CASSKTSGGYTGELFF
TRBV10-3	.	.	TRBJ2-2	TGTGCCATCAGTGTCAGCTGGGGCTCAACCGGGGAGCTGTTTTTT	CAISVSWGSTGELFF
TRBV5-1	TRBD2	.	TRBJ2-7	TGCGCCAGCAGCTTGGACCCGGGACTAGCGGGCGAGCAGTACTTC	CASSLDPGLAGEQYF
TRBV5-1	.	few	TRBJ2-7	TGCGCCAGCAGCTTGGGGCAGGGGGGGTACGAGCAGTACTTC	CASSLGQGGYEQYF
TRBV6-5	TRBD1	.	TRBJ1-5	TGTGCCAGCAGGGGGACAGGGGGTCGAAATCAGCCCCAGCATTTT	CASRGTGGRNQPQHF
TRBV7-9	.	once	TRBJ2-7	TGTGCCAGCAGCTTTCCGGTAGGCTTGGACTACGAGCAGTACTTC	CASSFPVGLDYEQYF
TRBV5-1	.	few	TRBJ1-5	TGCGCCAGCAGCGAGTCCGAGACAGGAGGACTTCAGCCCCAGCATTTT	CASSESETGGLQPQHF
TRBV7-2	.	.	TRBJ2-3	TGTGCCAGCAGCTTAGCGTACGGGACGAGGGCAGATACGCAGTATTTT	CASSLAYGTRADTQYF
TRBV11-2	TRBD2	.	TRBJ2-2	TGTGCCAGCAGCTTAGACCCGGGACTAGCACTCACCGGGGAGCTGTTTTTT	CASSLDPGLALTGELFF
TRBV6-1	TRBD1	few	TRBJ1-1	TGTGCCAGTGGAAGGACAGGGAGGACTGAAGCTTTCTTT	CASGRTGRTEAFF
TRBV6-5	TRBD1	few	TRBJ1-1	TGTGCCAGCAGTTCATTGACAGGGGGCGGAGGAGCTTTCTTT	CASSSLTGGGGAFF
TRBV19	.	few	TRBJ2-5	TGTGCCAGTAGTATTTGGGGGGAGACCCAGTACTTC	CASSIWGETQYF
TRBV28	TRBD1	few	TRBJ1-2	TGTGCCAGCAGTTTAATTGAGGGACAGGGGCCTGGAGGCTACACCTTC	CASSLIEGQGPGGYTF
TRBV30	.	once	TRBJ2-3	TGTGCCTGGAGTGTACAGGCTACGCAGTATTTT	CAWSVQATQYF
TRBV18	TRBD1	.	TRBJ2-7	TGTGCCAGCTCACCTTCCCAGGGGGCTGGCCACGAGCAGTACTTC	CASSPSQGAGHEQYF
TRBV29-1	.	.	TRBJ1-3	TGCAGCGTTGCGGTTAACTCTGGAAACACCATATATTTT	CSVAVNSGNTIYF
TRBV9	.	.	TRBJ1-4	TGTGCCAGCAGCGCAAGGGACTCACCTAATGAAAAACTGTTTTTT	CASSARDSPNEKLFF
TRBV5-1	TRBD2	once	TRBJ2-3	TGCGCCAGCAGTCGTCTGGCGGGAGCGAGCACAGATACGCAGTATTTT	CASSRLAGASTDTQYF
TRBV7-9	.	.	TRBJ2-5	TGTGCCAGCAGCACCCGAGCTATTCCAGGGAGAGAGACCCAGTACTTC	CASSTRAIPGRETQYF
TRBV29-1	.	.	TRBJ1-2	TGCAGCGTTGAGTCTCTTGGGCAGGGCTATGGCTACACCTTC	CSVESLGQGYGYTF
TRBV9	TRBD1	few	TRBJ2-5	TGTGCCAGCAGCCTGGGGACAGGGCGGGAGACCCAGTACTTC	CASSLGTGRETQYF
TRBV7-6	.	.	TRBJ2-7	TGTGCCAGCAGCTTAAATCCGGACGGCTCCTACGAGCAGTACTTC	CASSLNPDGSYEQYF
TRBV5-1	.	.	TRBJ2-1	TGCGCCAGCAGCCCAAACGACAATGAGCAGTTCTTC	CASSPNDNEQFF
TRBV10-1	.	.	TRBJ2-2	TGCGCCAGCTCAGGGGAACTAGCTGGCACCGGGGAGCTGTTTTTT	CASSGELAGTGELFF
TRBV19	TRBD1	.	TRBJ1-5	TGTGCCAGTGGTCGCTTGGGACAGGGGGATCAGCCCCAGCATTTT	CASGRLGQGDQPQHF